One sample yielded the 26 T cell receptor beta chains listed below, sequenced in a study of T cell responses to AZD1222 COVID-19 vaccine. Sequencing used immunoSEQ multiplex PCR; TCRdb keeps in-frame clones, though not all of them. Of tens of thousands of clones in the sample, 70% to 90% were seen once. The sequenced sample was peripheral blood, obtained on day 0 of AZD1222 vaccination. The source of these receptors is an adult in good health.

This clone appeared a few times. The chain employs TRBV5-1 and TRBJ1-2; 9 bases fit TRBD1. Germline V lookup: CDR1 SGHRS, CDR2 YFSETQ. The ends lost 2 bases at V and 4 bases at J; junction bases unmatched: 12. This CDR3 is built from 17 residues. As DNA, the CDR3 is TGCGCCAGCAGCTTAGAAACAGGGGGCGCAGCAGTCTATGGCTACACCTTC. This gives the protein CASSLETGGAAVYGYTF. The full variable domain, in which reference TRBV5-1 and TRBJ1-2 provide the parts outside the CDR3, is KAGVTQTPRYLIKTRGQQVTLSCSPISGHRSVSWYQQTPGQGLQFLFEYFSETQRNKGNFPGRFSGRQFSNSRSEMNVSTLELGDSALYLCASSLETGGAAVYGYTFGSGTRLTVV.

This rearrangement joins TRBV6-2 or TRBV6-3 to TRBJ1-5, with a possible D match to TRBD1 (5 bases). The germline V and J ends were trimmed by 5 bases and 6 bases, with 11 bases remaining between them. The CDR3 length is 13 residues. In germline, CDR1 is MNHEY, CDR2 SVGEGT. This CDR3 reads CASSVLGAQPQHF. CDR3 nucleotides: TGTGCCAGCAGTGTCCTCGGGGCTCAGCCCCAGCATTTT.

The sample holds one count of this clone. This chain connects TRBV28 to TRBJ2-1; 12 bases are shared with TRBD2. Germline lookup yields CDR1 MDHEN and CDR2 SYDVKM. J was trimmed by 5 bases and V by 5 bases; bases with no gene match: 7. This CDR3 contains 16 residues. CDR3 region: CASSLPSGRGNNEQFF. The CDR3 DNA sequence: TGTGCCAGCAGTCTCCCTAGCGGGAGGGGAAACAATGAGCAGTTCTTC.

The chain combines TRBV4-1 with TRBJ1-5; no firm D call. The ends were cut back, 4 bases at V and 1 base at J, with 14 bases in the middle. This CDR3 is 16 amino acids long. The V gene's germline CDR1 is MGHRA and CDR2 YSYEKL. Here the CDR3 reads CASSRAVGRSNQPQHF. The CDR3 DNA reads TGCGCCAGCAGCCGTGCCGTGGGTCGAAGCAATCAGCCCCAGCATTTT.

The chain uses TRBV28 and TRBJ1-3; no firm D call. Germline CDR1 reads MDHEN; CDR2 reads SYDVKM. The CDR3 totals 14 residues. V was shortened by 1 base and J by 1 base, with 5 bases between the two germline ends. This CDR3 reads CASSLSISGNTIYF. The DNA for the CDR3 is TGTGCCAGCAGTTTATCCATATCTGGAAACACCATATATTTT.

The rearrangement joins TRBV19 to TRBJ1-5; weak D call: TRBD1 (6 bases). Germline loops: CDR1 LNHDA, CDR2 SQIVND (reference sequence). The CDR3 is 13 residues long. V was trimmed by 3 bases and J by 4 bases, leaving 7 bases between them. CDR3 loop: CASSIGQNQPQHF. CDR3 coding DNA: TGTGCCAGTAGTATTGGACAGAATCAGCCCCAGCATTTT.

This clone was seen a handful of times. The V call is TRBV14, the J call TRBJ1-2; D unclear. Germline V gene sequence: CDR1 SGHDN, CDR2 FVKESK. The length of the CDR3 is 13 residues. The V end lost 1 base, the J end lost 0 bases, and 3 bases lay between the germline ends. CDR3 sequence: CASSQGANYGYTF. DNA for the CDR3: TGTGCCAGCAGCCAAGGAGCTAACTATGGCTACACCTTC.

The V and J genes are TRBV15 and TRBJ1-2; D gene ambiguous. CDR1 and CDR2 from the germline V gene are LNHNV and YYDKDF (reference sequence). Trimming stripped 5 bases from V and 1 base from J, with 8 bases between. This CDR3 is 13 amino acids long. DNA of the CDR3: TGTGCCACCAGCGAGGGAGGTAACTATGGCTACACCTTC. Its translation is CATSEGGNYGYTF.

The rearrangement joins TRBV15 to TRBJ2-7; 11 nucleotides agree with TRBD2. The CDR3 has 16 amino acids. V shed 0 bases, J shed 3 bases, and the junction held 4 bases outside the gene matches. Germline V gene lookup returns CDR1 LNHNV and CDR2 YYDKDF (reference sequence). In DNA, the CDR3 is TGTGCCACCAGCAGAGATCTAACTAGCGGGAGCTACGAGCAGTACTTC. Protein product: CATSRDLTSGSYEQYF. Full variable domain (remainder filled in from reference TRBV15 and TRBJ2-7): DAMVIQNPRYQVTQFGKPVTLSCSQTLNHNVMYWYQQKSSQAPKLLFHYYDKDFNNEADTPDNFQSRRPNTSFCFLDIRSPGLGDTAMYLCATSRDLTSGSYEQYFGPGTRLTVT.

This chain connects TRBV11-2 to TRBJ1-1, with D unresolved. The CDR3 sequence is 14 residues long. Germline CDR1 is SGHAT and CDR2 is FQNNGV. The germline V and J ends were trimmed by 1 base and 6 bases, with 12 bases remaining between them. The CDR3 reads CASSLAGDPPEAFF. The DNA of the CDR3 is TGTGCCAGCAGCTTAGCGGGAGACCCCCCTGAAGCTTTCTTT.

This chain links TRBV19 with TRBJ1-5; D is ambiguous. The CDR3 length is 13 residues. Germline V lookup: CDR1 LNHDA, CDR2 SQIVND (reference sequence). V was clipped by 5 bases and J by 7 bases, with 12 bases between them. The CDR3, as DNA: TGTGCCAGTAGTTGGTGGGAAGGCCAGCCCCAGCATTTT. Translation gives CASSWWEGQPQHF.

The rearrangement joins TRBV2 to TRBJ1-5; D ambiguous. This CDR3 has 13 amino acids. V was shortened by 4 bases and J by 7 bases, with 11 bases between the two germline ends. Germline values: CDR1 SNHLY, CDR2 FYNNEI. The DNA for the CDR3 is TGTGCCAGCAGTGGTGGCGGCCGGCAGCCCCAGCATTTT. It encodes CASSGGGRQPQHF.

This clone was recorded once. The chain links TRBV15 to TRBJ1-4, with D possibly being TRBD1 (6 bases). The V and J ends lost 9 bases and 6 bases respectively, with 17 bases between them. The CDR3 extends over 14 amino acids. Looked up from germline, CDR1 is LNHNV and CDR2 is YYDKDF (reference sequence). CDR3 sequence: CATRGGPWDEKLFF. CDR3 nucleotide sequence: TGTGCCACGAGGGGGGGCCCGTGGGATGAAAAACTGTTTTTT.

This rearrangement joins TRBV28 to TRBJ1-3; 9 positions match TRBD1. The V and J ends lost 5 bases and 0 bases, in that order; junction bases with no gene match: 8. The length of the CDR3 is 17 residues. Germline CDR1 reads MDHEN; CDR2 reads SYDVKM. CDR3 region: CASSPDRGVSSGNTIYF. Here the CDR3 DNA reads TGTGCCAGCAGTCCGGACAGGGGTGTTTCCTCTGGAAACACCATATATTTT.

The V call is TRBV12-3 or TRBV12-4, the J call TRBJ2-5; D possibly corresponds to TRBD1 (5 bases). This CDR3 has 13 residues. Between the trimmed V and J ends, which lost 6 bases and 5 bases, there was a span of 13 bases. CDR3 nucleotides: TGTGCCAGCAGCCCCCAGGGTTTGGAGACCCAGTACTTC. Its protein is CASSPQGLETQYF.

V and J are TRBV29-1 and TRBJ2-1; 10 bases are a match to TRBD2. V was pared by 4 bases and J by 6 bases, with 9 bases of the junction left unmatched. The CDR3 length is 15 residues. Per germline, CDR1 SQVTM and CDR2 ANQGSEA. In DNA form, the CDR3 reads TGCAGCGTTGTCGGAGCGGGAGGGTGGCTCAATGAGCAGTTCTTC. Amino acid sequence: CSVVGAGGWLNEQFF.

This rearrangement joins TRBV7-8 to TRBJ1-1; the D is unclear. Germline CDR1 is SGHVS and CDR2 is FQNEAQ. Trimming removed 5 bases at V and 3 bases at J, with 10 bases between. There are 13 residues in the CDR3. The CDR3 DNA reads TGTGCCAGCAGCATTAAGAGGGACACTGAAGCTTTCTTT. Protein product: CASSIKRDTEAFF.

The CDR3 bases are TGTGCCAGTAGTACCCTGACAGGGGCGACCTACGAGCAGTACTTC. Its translation is CASSTLTGATYEQYF. The V call is TRBV19, the J call TRBJ2-7, with TRBD1 matching 8 bases. V trimming: 4 bases; J trimming: 2 bases; junction bases outside the gene matches: 7. The CDR3 is made up of 15 amino acids. Germline V gene lookup returns CDR1 LNHDA and CDR2 SQIVND (reference sequence).

V and J are TRBV5-4 and TRBJ2-3, with D tentatively TRBD2 (6 bases). V shed 9 bases and J shed 4 bases, with 18 bases lying between them. Germline CDR1 is SGHNT and CDR2 is YYREEE (reference sequence). This CDR3 has 14 amino acids. CDR3 residues: CAIQRGTGADTQYF. CDR3 DNA: TGTGCCATCCAACGGGGGACCGGGGCAGATACGCAGTATTTT.

V gene TRBV10-3 combines with J gene TRBJ1-6, with D perhaps TRBD1 (5 bases). The CDR3 runs to 18 residues. Germline CDR1 is ENHRY and CDR2 is SYGVKD. The germline V and J ends were trimmed by 6 bases and 0 bases, with 18 bases remaining between them. This CDR3 is CAISGTEGSSSYNSPLHF. The CDR3 DNA reads as TGTGCCATCAGCGGAACAGAGGGGTCGAGCTCCTATAATTCACCCCTCCACTTT.

The chain couples TRBV30 to TRBJ2-3; either TRBD1 or TRBD2 may fit D (5 bases each). The germline gives CDR1 GTSNPN, CDR2 SVGIG (reference sequence). The CDR3 runs 15 residues. V lost 4 bases and J 2 bases, leaving 16 bases between the germline ends. This CDR3 reads CAWKGDRLHTDTQYF. CDR3 nucleotide sequence: TGTGCCTGGAAAGGGGACCGACTCCACACAGATACGCAGTATTTT.

The rearrangement uses TRBV10-1 and TRBJ1-3; D unclear. This CDR3 has 14 amino acids. Germline loops: CDR1 WNHNN, CDR2 SYGVQD (reference sequence). The V and J ends lost 1 base and 4 bases respectively, with 8 bases between them. The CDR3 sequence: CASSEFAEGNTIYF. The CDR3 bases are TGCGCCAGCAGTGAGTTCGCGGAAGGAAACACCATATATTTT.

The chain uses TRBV2 and TRBJ1-6; possibly TRBD1 for D (6 bases). Trimming took off 3 bases at V and 14 bases at J, with 17 bases between the two ends. This CDR3 is 14 amino acids long. The V gene's germline CDR1 is SNHLY and CDR2 FYNNEI. CDR3 sequence: CASSEGTHPTALHF. In DNA form, the CDR3 reads TGTGCCAGCAGTGAGGGGACACACCCAACGGCCCTCCACTTT.

The chain recombines TRBV5-4 with TRBJ2-7, with 12 bases identical to TRBD2. CDR3 size: 14 residues. V lost 6 bases to trimming and J lost 7 bases; unmatched junction nucleotides: 8. Germline CDR1 and CDR2: SGHNT and YYREEE (reference sequence). Here the CDR3 DNA reads TGTGCCAGCAAACGGCTAGCGGGGGGGAGAGAGCAGTACTTC. Encoded protein: CASKRLAGGREQYF.

This clone has more than one count but fewer than ten. The V and J genes are TRBV9 and TRBJ2-2, with 7 nucleotides matching TRBD2. CDR1 and CDR2 (germline): SGDLS, YYNGEE. The CDR3 contains 16 residues. V trimming: 0 bases; J trimming: 4 bases; junction bases outside the gene matches: 6. As DNA, the CDR3 is TGTGCCAGCAGCGTAGATGCGGGGGAGGGCACCGGGGAGCTGTTTTTT. It encodes CASSVDAGEGTGELFF.

The CDR3 nucleotides are TGTGCCAGCAGTTTACATAGTAGGGGGACTGAAGCTTTCTTT. Residues: CASSLHSRGTEAFF. The chain has TRBV28 and TRBJ1-1; D possibly corresponds to TRBD1 (6 bases). The ends were cut back, 2 bases at V and 5 bases at J, with 12 bases in the middle. The CDR3 covers 14 residues. Per germline, CDR1 MDHEN and CDR2 SYDVKM.